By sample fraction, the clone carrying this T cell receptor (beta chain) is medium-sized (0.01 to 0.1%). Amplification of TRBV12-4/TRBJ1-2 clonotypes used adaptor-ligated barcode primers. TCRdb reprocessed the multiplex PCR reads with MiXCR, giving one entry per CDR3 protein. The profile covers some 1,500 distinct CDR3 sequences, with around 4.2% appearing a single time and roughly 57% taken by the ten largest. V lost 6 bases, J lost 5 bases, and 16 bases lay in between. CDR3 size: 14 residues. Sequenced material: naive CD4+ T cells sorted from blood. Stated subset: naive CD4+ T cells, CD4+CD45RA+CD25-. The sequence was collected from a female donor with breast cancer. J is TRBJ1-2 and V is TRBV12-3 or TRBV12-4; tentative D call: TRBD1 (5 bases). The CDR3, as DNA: TGTGCCAGCAGATCTGACAGACCTTGGTATGGCTACACCTTC. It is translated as CASRSDRPWYGYTF.